The 17 T cell receptor beta chains presented below share a single source sample, sequenced in a study of T cell responses to AZD1222 COVID-19 vaccine. Produced via immunoSEQ multiplex PCR; TCRdb's table is partial and in-frame only. The data contain about 86,000 clones, about 86% of them singletons. The source was peripheral blood, collected on day 0 of MenACWY control vaccination. The origin of the receptors is an adult in good health.

The rearrangement joins TRBV9 to TRBJ2-3; a weak D match, TRBD1 (6 bases). The CDR3 is made up of 14 amino acids. V gave up 7 bases and J gave up 2 bases, with 14 bases separating them. The germline CDR1 and CDR2 sequences are SGDLS and YYNGEE. The CDR3 protein is CASRRMGATDTQYF. The CDR3 nucleotides read TGTGCCAGCCGACGCATGGGGGCCACAGATACGCAGTATTTT. The full variable domain, with the rest looked up from reference TRBV9 and TRBJ2-3, is DSGVTQTPKHLITATGQRVTLRCSPRSGDLSVYWYQQSLDQGLQFLIQYYNGEERAKGNILERFSAQQFPDLHSELNLSSLELGDSALYFCASRRMGATDTQYFGPGTRLTVL.

For the CDR3, the DNA is TGTGCCAGTAGTACCCGACAGGGTTCAGCGACCCAAACCCACTATGGCTACACCTTC. As protein: CASSTRQGSATQTHYGYTF. The J gene is TRBJ1-2, the V gene TRBV19; TRBD1 agrees at 7 bases. V shed 4 bases, J shed 3 bases, and the junction held 20 bases outside the gene matches. In germline, CDR1 is LNHDA, CDR2 SQIVND (reference sequence). The CDR3 has 19 residues.

V gene TRBV2 combines with J gene TRBJ2-2, with D possibly matching TRBD1 (6 bases). Germline CDR1 is SNHLY and CDR2 is FYNNEI. The CDR3 consists of 15 residues. Trimming took 5 bases from V and 0 from J, leaving 10 bases between them. DNA of the CDR3: TGTGCCAGCAGTACGGGACAATCGAACACCGGGGAGCTGTTTTTT. Its protein product is CASSTGQSNTGELFF.

The count of this clone is one. One end of the junction fails to match germline, which may point to a read error. The CDR3 protein is CSVEGGDTYEQYF. The CDR3 DNA reads as TGCAGCGTCGAAGGGGGGGACACCTACGAGCAGTACTTC. The chain has TRBV29-1 and TRBJ2-7; D is possibly TRBD2 (7 bases). CDR3 length: 13 amino acids. CDR1 and CDR2 from the germline V gene are SQVTM and ANQGSEA.

The chain joins TRBV19 to TRBJ1-1; tentative D call: TRBD1 (5 bases). The length of the CDR3 is 13 residues. V lost 7 bases and J lost 1, with 10 bases in between. Germline values: CDR1 LNHDA, CDR2 SQIVND (reference sequence). This chain's CDR3 is CASIQRGNTEAFF. The CDR3 DNA follows: TGTGCCAGTATTCAGAGGGGGAACACTGAAGCTTTCTTT.

This rearrangement joins TRBV7-7 to TRBJ2-2, with D perhaps TRBD2 (5 bases). This CDR3 spans 18 amino acids. The germline V gene has CDR1 SSHAT and CDR2 FNYEAQ (reference sequence). The V end was cut by 5 bases, the J end by 1 base, with 20 bases between. CDR3 amino acids: CASSPKSPSSGNTGELFF. The CDR3 DNA reads TGTGCCAGCAGCCCAAAATCCCCGTCCAGCGGGAACACCGGGGAGCTGTTTTTT.

The chain combines TRBV12-3 or TRBV12-4 with TRBJ1-4; 7 nucleotides align to TRBD1. The CDR3 sequence is 13 residues long. V shed 6 bases, J shed 4 bases, and the junction held 2 bases outside the gene matches. In DNA form, the CDR3 reads TGTGCCAGCAGGGGACAGTTTAATGAAAAACTGTTTTTT. This sequence encodes CASRGQFNEKLFF.

The J gene is TRBJ2-3, the V gene TRBV10-3; D is possibly TRBD2 (6 bases). CDR3 length: 16 residues. Trimming removed 2 bases at V and 0 bases at J, with 12 bases between. CDR1 ENHRY and CDR2 SYGVKD come from the germline V gene. The CDR3, as DNA: TGTGCCATCAGTGAGGCGGGACGGACTAGCACAGATACGCAGTATTTT. It codes for CAISEAGRTSTDTQYF.

This clone was counted a single time. This chain links TRBV7-2 with TRBJ2-3; TRBD2 matches at 15 bases. This CDR3 spans 16 amino acids. The germline CDR1 and CDR2 sequences are SGHTA and FQGNSA. The ends lost 5 bases at V and 3 bases at J; junction bases unmatched: 3. The CDR3: CASSPGTSGRTDTQYF. In DNA form, the CDR3 reads TGTGCCAGCAGCCCGGGGACTAGCGGGAGGACAGATACGCAGTATTTT.

This clone was detected only once. The chain couples TRBV9 to TRBJ2-2; either TRBD1 or TRBD2 may fit D (9 bases each). There are 18 residues in the CDR3. V dropped 5 bases and J dropped 5 bases, with 25 bases sitting between them. Germline values: CDR1 SGDLS, CDR2 YYNGEE. The CDR3 protein is CASSAGTGLAGRTGELFF. In DNA, the CDR3 is TGTGCCAGCAGTGCCGGGACAGGGCTAGCGGGGAGGACCGGGGAGCTGTTTTTT.

V usage is TRBV28 and J usage is TRBJ1-5, with 8 bases that match TRBD1. Germline values: CDR1 MDHEN, CDR2 SYDVKM. This CDR3 is built from 15 residues. J was trimmed by 2 bases and V by 0 bases; bases with no gene match: 0. Written as DNA, the CDR3 is TGTGCCAGCAGTTTATGGACAGGGGGCAATCAGCCCCAGCATTTT. This translates into CASSLWTGGNQPQHF.

The gene calls are TRBV9 and TRBJ1-3; D is unclear. The CDR3 extends over 15 amino acids. Trimming removed 0 bases from V and 2 bases from J, with 9 bases in between. CDR1 and CDR2 from the germline V gene are SGDLS and YYNGEE. CDR3: CASSVAGEAGNTIYF. As DNA, the CDR3 is TGTGCCAGCAGCGTAGCTGGGGAGGCTGGAAACACCATATATTTT.

This clone occurred once. V is TRBV14 and J is TRBJ1-1; 9 positions match TRBD1. This CDR3 has 14 amino acids. The germline CDR1 and CDR2 sequences are SGHDN and FVKESK. V dropped 4 bases and J dropped 4; count of bases not matched to a gene: 4. The CDR3 nucleotides read TGTGCCAGCAGCCCAGGACAGGGGTTCACTGAAGCTTTCTTT. It translates to CASSPGQGFTEAFF.

V and J are TRBV7-2 and TRBJ2-3; 11 bases agree with TRBD2. There are 16 residues in the CDR3. V shed 4 bases and J 2 bases; nucleotides not matched to a gene: 5. Germline V gene sequence: CDR1 SGHTA, CDR2 FQGNSA. The CDR3: CASSSIAGGFTDTQYF. The CDR3 region has the DNA TGTGCCAGCAGCTCTATAGCGGGGGGGTTCACAGATACGCAGTATTTT.

The V gene is TRBV14, the J gene TRBJ1-2; unclear D gene. The CDR3 covers 15 residues. CDR1 and CDR2 (germline): SGHDN, FVKESK. V lost 4 bases, J lost 2 bases, and 14 bases lay in between. CDR3 residues: CASSPAWLGNYGYTF. In nucleotides, the CDR3 is TGTGCCAGCAGCCCCGCTTGGCTGGGCAACTATGGCTACACCTTC. The full variable domain, rest sourced from reference TRBV14 and TRBJ1-2, is EAGVTQFPSHSVIEKGQTVTLRCDPISGHDNLYWYRRVMGKEIKFLLHFVKESKQDESGMPNNRFLAERTGGTYSTLKVQPAELEDSGVYFCASSPAWLGNYGYTFGSGTRLTVV.

Here the CDR3 DNA reads TGTGCCAGCAGCTTGAGGGCGGGGTTCCCGGAGAACACCGGGGAGCTGTTTTTT. It codes for CASSLRAGFPENTGELFF. The rearrangement joins TRBV5-8 to TRBJ2-2, with D perhaps matching TRBD2 (6 bases). The length of the CDR3 is 18 residues. With 1 base removed from V and 1 base from J, the gap between germline ends came to 17 bases. Germline values: CDR1 SGHTS, CDR2 YDEGEE.

This chain uses TRBV7-9 with TRBJ2-5, with 7 bases that match TRBD2. This CDR3 comprises 16 residues. Germline values: CDR1 SEHNR, CDR2 FQNEAQ (reference sequence). V lost 5 bases, J lost 0 bases, and 9 bases stayed unmatched. The CDR3 is CASSHLVGGDQETQYF. The DNA for the CDR3 is TGTGCCAGCAGCCATCTGGTGGGGGGGGACCAAGAGACCCAGTACTTC.